A selection of T cell receptor beta chains follows, all from one sample in a study of immune cell composition in non-small cell lung cancer. Assay: immunoSEQ multiplex PCR; the TCRdb copy retains only in-frame clones and omits some. The repertoire consists of about 15,000 clones, with under 75% occurring once and the leading ten covering 6% to 9%. Sequencing was performed on lung tumor tissue. The source is a human donor with non-small cell lung cancer. CDR3s include the opening cysteine and the closing phenylalanine or tryptophan. Clone sizes are given selectively: once, few, many, or a class where the clone is expanded.

cdr3_aa: CASSDSRGNQPQHF
v_call: TRBV7-8
j_call: TRBJ1-5
clone_size: NA

cdr3_aa: CASSLRRGGQPQHF
v_call: TRBV7-2
j_call: TRBJ1-5
clone_size: few

cdr3_aa: CASSLLAGGFTDTQYF
v_call: TRBV7-9
j_call: TRBJ2-3
clone_size: NA

cdr3_aa: CASSLRQNQPQHF
v_call: TRBV7-9
j_call: TRBJ1-5
clone_size: NA

cdr3_aa: CASSRGQGNYGYTF
v_call: TRBV10-2
j_call: TRBJ1-2
clone_size: NA

cdr3_aa: CASSSGPEQFF
v_call: TRBV7-2
j_call: TRBJ2-1
clone_size: NA

cdr3_aa: CASSFVGQSYEQYF
v_call: TRBV27
j_call: TRBJ2-7
clone_size: NA

cdr3_aa: CASSRLNSGNTIYF
v_call: TRBV2
j_call: TRBJ1-3
clone_size: few

cdr3_aa: CSVGTSGGETQYF
v_call: TRBV29-1
j_call: TRBJ2-5
clone_size: NA

cdr3_aa: CASSLGFLSNQPQHF
v_call: TRBV11-2
j_call: TRBJ1-5
clone_size: NA

cdr3_aa: CASSSRTHSGGYTF
v_call: TRBV5-1
j_call: TRBJ1-2
clone_size: NA

cdr3_aa: CASRGPGGEQPQHF
v_call: TRBV19
j_call: TRBJ1-5
clone_size: NA

cdr3_aa: CASSSRDRGFKVETQYF
v_call: TRBV5-6
j_call: TRBJ2-5
clone_size: NA

cdr3_aa: CASSIRQGGLAGYTF
v_call: TRBV7-9
j_call: TRBJ1-2
clone_size: few

cdr3_aa: CASSPRDSYSPLHF
v_call: TRBV5-6
j_call: TRBJ1-6
clone_size: NA

cdr3_aa: CAISEGLAELTDTQYF
v_call: TRBV10-3
j_call: TRBJ2-3
clone_size: NA

cdr3_aa: CASSVSPSNSPLHF
v_call: TRBV9
j_call: TRBJ1-6
clone_size: NA

cdr3_aa: CASSPDGGNTEAFF
v_call: TRBV18
j_call: TRBJ1-1
clone_size: NA

cdr3_aa: CASKGTSSGANVLTF
v_call: TRBV6-4
j_call: TRBJ2-6
clone_size: NA

cdr3_aa: CASSETGFNQPQHF
v_call: TRBV2
j_call: TRBJ1-5
clone_size: NA

cdr3_aa: CASTTNRDEKLFF
v_call: TRBV10-2
j_call: TRBJ1-4
clone_size: once

cdr3_aa: CASSETPTGELFF
v_call: TRBV2
j_call: TRBJ2-2
clone_size: NA

cdr3_aa: CASSSLSGTGGTTEAFF
v_call: TRBV7-3
j_call: TRBJ1-1
clone_size: NA

cdr3_aa: CASSFLAGGANEQFF
v_call: TRBV27
j_call: TRBJ2-1
clone_size: NA

cdr3_aa: CASTPGGAAYNEQFF
v_call: TRBV7-2
j_call: TRBJ2-1
clone_size: NA

cdr3_aa: CASSRKTSGDLYEQYF
v_call: TRBV18
j_call: TRBJ2-7
clone_size: NA

cdr3_aa: CATGQGNSPLHF
v_call: TRBV25-1
j_call: TRBJ1-6
clone_size: NA

cdr3_aa: CAWGRHSQPQHF
v_call: TRBV30
j_call: TRBJ1-5
clone_size: NA

cdr3_aa: CASSVEAAQETQYF
v_call: TRBV9
j_call: TRBJ2-5
clone_size: NA

cdr3_aa: CASSVEQGRTDTQYF
v_call: TRBV9
j_call: TRBJ2-3
clone_size: NA

cdr3_aa: CASSLGGGGGHEQYF
v_call: TRBV7-2
j_call: TRBJ2-7
clone_size: NA

cdr3_aa: CASSPRFATNEKLFF
v_call: TRBV7-2
j_call: TRBJ1-4
clone_size: NA

cdr3_aa: CASSLAAGGEIMPQYF
v_call: TRBV28
j_call: TRBJ2-7
clone_size: NA

cdr3_aa: CAISAGAITDTQYF
v_call: TRBV10-3
j_call: TRBJ2-3
clone_size: NA

cdr3_aa: CASSISGTGRVNTEAFF
v_call: TRBV19
j_call: TRBJ1-1
clone_size: NA

cdr3_aa: CAWSVQGETQYF
v_call: TRBV30
j_call: TRBJ2-5
clone_size: few

cdr3_aa: CASSLVSRGNSNQPQHF
v_call: TRBV7-6
j_call: TRBJ1-5
clone_size: NA